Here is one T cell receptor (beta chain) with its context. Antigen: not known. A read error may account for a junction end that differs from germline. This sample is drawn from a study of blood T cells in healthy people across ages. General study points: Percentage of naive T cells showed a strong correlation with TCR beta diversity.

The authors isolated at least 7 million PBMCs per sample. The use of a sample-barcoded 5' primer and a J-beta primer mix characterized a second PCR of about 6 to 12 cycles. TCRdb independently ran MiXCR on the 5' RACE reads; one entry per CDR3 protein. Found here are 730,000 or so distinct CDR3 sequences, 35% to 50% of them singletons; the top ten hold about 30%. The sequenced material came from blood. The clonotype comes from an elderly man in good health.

The CDR3 loop is CDSSLRGNTEAFF. The CDR3 DNA sequence: TGTGACAGCAGTCTGAGAGGGAACACTGAAGCTTTCTTT. The chain joins TRBV6-1 to TRBJ1-1; D ambiguous. The CDR3 length is 13 residues. CDR1 is MNHNS, CDR2 SASEGT, per germline.